This TCR beta chain was captured in a study of regulatory T cells in long-lasting Graves disease (dated by TCRdb to the early 2020s). Context from the whole study: Persistent Graves' disease was defined as antithyroid drug treatment for over 5 years with persistently positive TSH receptor autoantibodies. In the clinical cohort, patients with persistent Graves' disease had used antithyroid drugs for an average of around 10 years. The study took place in China and was registered as a clinical trial. A total of about 33 samples underwent TCR sequencing, from 13 patients with persistent Graves' disease and 20 patients with newly diagnosed Graves' disease. Patients with persistent Graves' disease were compared with patients with newly diagnosed Graves' disease using TCR sequencing and RNA sequencing of peripheral blood.

Interpreted using the paper, the time point label stands for: persistent/refractory GD, antithyroid drugs over 5 years with positive TRAb. For both TCR sequencing and RNA sequencing, RNA was extracted from PBMCs using TRIzol. Graves' disease was diagnosed according to American Thyroid Association guidelines. The patients came from an endocrinology department in Xi'an, China. From each patient, approximately 9 milliliters of peripheral blood was collected into an EDTA anticoagulant tube. Ficoll Paque Plus density gradient separation was used to isolate PBMCs, and no additional T cell sorting was done. An Agilent 2100 Bioanalyzer and agarose gel were used to check RNA quality, and a NanoDrop 2000 was used to measure RNA concentration. From V the trimming removes 6 bases and from J it removes 6 bases, while the gene matches leave 9 bases of the junction unaccounted for. Its CDR3 holds 14 amino acids, cysteine through phenylalanine. CDR3 DNA only is kept here, 42 bases in frame from base 1. CDR1 and CDR2 are read off the germline V gene (reference sequence) as DFQATT and SNEGSKA.

The library was made by multiplex PCR. TCRdb lists the instrument as Illumina HiSeq 4000. CDR3 regions were amplified by Arm-PCR with iRepertoire HTBI primers to construct TCR beta libraries. Gel purification was performed on PCR products prior to sequencing. Concerning the study's data processing: Gene usage analysis of CDR3 amino acid clonotypes used the approximately 62 TRBV and more than 13 TRBJ segments found across samples. Filtered high-quality paired reads were merged into contigs using COPE and FqMerger. BLAST was used to align contigs to the IMGT TRBV, TRBD and TRBJ reference genes, and CDR3 was defined following IMGT. Any clonotype with a frequency above 0.1% was classified as a highly expanded clone. Shannon entropy was used to measure repertoire diversity, and the Gini coefficient was used to measure V-J evenness. A clonotype found in more than one individual was treated as public. The raw public data were reprocessed by TCRdb itself: fastp quality trimming at Q25, MiXCR clonotype calling, in-frame beta chains only. CDR3 protein sequences are deduplicated, and each keeps its most common genes and DNA. The V and J calls follow TCRdb's processing rather than the paper's. The sample data list 400,000 to 500,000 distinct CDR3 sequences, and roughly 20% of these were observed just once. The ten largest clones capture under 9% of the sample.

Details on this clonotype: What antigen it recognizes has not been identified. The input lacks base qualities; no much larger clone sits a single base away.

Summary of the overall study and its limitations: The small sample size was acknowledged by the authors as a limitation that may reduce accuracy. Because the primary lesion, thyroid tissue, could not be accessed, the study looked at peripheral blood alone. Sequencing and analysis were limited to the TCR beta chain. Compared with newly diagnosed patients, persistent Graves' disease patients had lower TCR Shannon entropy and fewer highly expanded clones, which suggests clonal expansion. Persistent disease showed preferential use of TRBV28, TRBJ1-2 and TRBJ2-5, whereas newly diagnosed disease favored TRBV20-1 and TRBJ2-1. Persistent patients shared more public clonotypes among themselves (fewer than 3,000) than newly diagnosed patients did (more than 950).

This specimen consisted of peripheral blood mononuclear cells (PBMCs), obtained when the disease was refractory, from a patient treated with antithyroid drugs. Here the chain combines TRBV20-1 and TRBJ2-1, with 9 middle bases fitting TRBD1. The source is a female donor with Graves disease. The nucleotide sequence reads TGCAGTGCCAGGACAGGGGTCTTGCCCAATGAGCAGTTCTTC. This sequence encodes CSARTGVLPNEQFF.